This T cell receptor beta chain was sequenced for a study of post-analysis software for immune sequencing data. Unique molecular identifiers tagged the TCR beta cDNA libraries. TCRdb re-called the PCR reads with MiXCR, one entry per CDR3 protein. The data show 150,000 or so distinct CDR3 sequences, roughly 40% seen once. This clonotype was obtained from a girl aged 5 to 17 with multiple sclerosis. The starting material was blood, obtained after autologous hematopoietic stem cell transplantation.

The CDR3 region has the DNA TGTGCCAGCAGTGAAGCAAGCCAGATCGTGATCTATGGCTACACCTTC. This translates into CASSEASQIVIYGYTF. This rearrangement joins TRBV6-1 to TRBJ1-2; the D is unclear. The CDR3 consists of 16 residues. Germline lookup yields CDR1 MNHNS and CDR2 SASEGT. V was pared by 0 bases and J by 4 bases, with 15 bases between.